This T cell receptor (beta chain) comes out of a study of CD8 T cells in Susac syndrome. Reverse transcription of about 0.5 to 1 ug RNA used random hexamers. Via MiXCR, TCRdb re-called the immunoSEQ multiplex PCR reads, giving one row per CDR3 protein. This sample has fewer than 150,000 distinct CDR3 sequences, with more than 75% found just once. The CDR3 consists of 13 residues. CDR1 PRHDT and CDR2 FYEKMQ come from the germline V gene (reference sequence). With 3 bases removed from V and 6 bases from J, the gap between germline ends came to 10 bases. Sequencing was done on a sample of CD8+ T cells from PBMCs. This rearrangement joins TRBV13 to TRBJ2-3; D is unclear. The sequence was collected from a human donor with multiple sclerosis. The CDR3: CASSFPSSDTQYF. The CDR3 DNA reads TGTGCCAGCAGCTTCCCGTCCTCGGATACGCAGTATTTT.